This T cell receptor beta chain was sequenced in a study of graft-versus-host responses after intestinal transplantation. Measured with immunoSEQ multiplex PCR; TCRdb has only the in-frame clones, and not every one. The sample comprises about 71,000 clones, 90% of which are singletons, and roughly 1.3% rests with the top ten. As for this clone: Antigen unknown.

CDR3 size: 13 residues. With 4 bases removed from V and 6 bases from J, the gap between germline ends came to 12 bases. The germline V gene has CDR1 MNHEY and CDR2 SMNVEV (reference sequence). The starting material was unstimulated CD8+ T cells sorted from spleen or lymph node cells, obtained before intestinal transplant. The receptor's source is a human donor who received an intestinal transplant. The V and J genes are TRBV27 and TRBJ1-1, with a weak D call TRBD1 (5 bases). The DNA for the CDR3 is TGTGCCAGCAGTTGGGGCCCCTCCTCTGAAGCTTTCTTT. Protein sequence: CASSWGPSSEAFF.